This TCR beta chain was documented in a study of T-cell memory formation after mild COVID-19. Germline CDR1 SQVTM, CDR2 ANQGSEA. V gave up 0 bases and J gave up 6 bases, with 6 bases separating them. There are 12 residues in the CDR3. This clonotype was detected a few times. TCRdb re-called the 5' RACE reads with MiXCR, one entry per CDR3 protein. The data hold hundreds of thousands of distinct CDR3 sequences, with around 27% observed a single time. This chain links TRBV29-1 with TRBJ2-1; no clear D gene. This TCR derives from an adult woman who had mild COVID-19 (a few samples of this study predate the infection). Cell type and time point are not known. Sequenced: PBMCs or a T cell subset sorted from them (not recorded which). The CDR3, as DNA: TGCAGCGTTGAAGATCTGGTCAATGAGCAGTTCTTC. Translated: CSVEDLVNEQFF.